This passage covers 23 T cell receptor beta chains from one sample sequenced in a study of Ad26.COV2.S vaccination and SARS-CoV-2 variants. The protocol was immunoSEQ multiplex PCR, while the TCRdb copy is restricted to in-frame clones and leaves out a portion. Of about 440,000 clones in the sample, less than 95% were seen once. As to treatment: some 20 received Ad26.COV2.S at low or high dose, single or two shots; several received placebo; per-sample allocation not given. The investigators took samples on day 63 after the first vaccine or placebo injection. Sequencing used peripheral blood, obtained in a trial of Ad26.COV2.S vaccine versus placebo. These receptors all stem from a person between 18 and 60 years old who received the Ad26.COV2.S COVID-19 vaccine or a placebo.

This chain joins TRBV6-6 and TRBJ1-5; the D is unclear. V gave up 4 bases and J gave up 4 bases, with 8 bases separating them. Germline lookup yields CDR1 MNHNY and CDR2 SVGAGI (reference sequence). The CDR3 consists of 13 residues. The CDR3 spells CASSSPPNQPQHF. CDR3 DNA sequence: TGTGCCAGCAGTTCCCCCCCTAATCAGCCCCAGCATTTT.

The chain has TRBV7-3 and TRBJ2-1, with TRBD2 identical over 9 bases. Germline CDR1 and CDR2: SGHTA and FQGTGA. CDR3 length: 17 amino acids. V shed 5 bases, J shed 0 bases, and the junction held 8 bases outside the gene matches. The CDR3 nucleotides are TGTGCCAGCAGCAAACGGACTAGCGACGTCTCCTACAATGAGCAGTTCTTC. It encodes CASSKRTSDVSYNEQFF.

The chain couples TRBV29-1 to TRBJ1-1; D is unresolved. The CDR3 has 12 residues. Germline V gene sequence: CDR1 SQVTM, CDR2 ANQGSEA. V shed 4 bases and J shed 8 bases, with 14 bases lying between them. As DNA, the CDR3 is TGCAGCGTTGGGCCCCGTGGTCACGAAGCTTTCTTT. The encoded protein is CSVGPRGHEAFF.

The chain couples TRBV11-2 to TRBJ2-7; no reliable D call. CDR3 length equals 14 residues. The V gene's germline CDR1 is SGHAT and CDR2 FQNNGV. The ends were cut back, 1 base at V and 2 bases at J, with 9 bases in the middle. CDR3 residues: CASSLAAQTYEQYF. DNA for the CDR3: TGTGCCAGCAGCTTAGCGGCTCAGACCTACGAGCAGTACTTC.

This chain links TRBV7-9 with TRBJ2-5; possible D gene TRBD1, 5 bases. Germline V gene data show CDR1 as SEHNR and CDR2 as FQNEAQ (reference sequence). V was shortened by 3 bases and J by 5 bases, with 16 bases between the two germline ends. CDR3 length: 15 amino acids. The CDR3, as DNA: TGTGCCAGCAGCTTTGGCTTCCAGGGTGGCGAGACCCAGTACTTC. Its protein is CASSFGFQGGETQYF.

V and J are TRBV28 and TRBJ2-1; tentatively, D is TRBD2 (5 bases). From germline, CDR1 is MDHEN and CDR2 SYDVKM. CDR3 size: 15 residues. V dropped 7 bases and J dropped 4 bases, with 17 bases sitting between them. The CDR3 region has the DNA TGTGCCAGCACCCCCAGCGGAGTAGCGTACAATGAGCAGTTCTTC. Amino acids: CASTPSGVAYNEQFF.

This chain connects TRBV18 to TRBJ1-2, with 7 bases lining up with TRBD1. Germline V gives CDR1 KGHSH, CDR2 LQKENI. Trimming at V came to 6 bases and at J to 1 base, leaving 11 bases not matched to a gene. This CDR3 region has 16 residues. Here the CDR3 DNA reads TGTGCCAGCTCCGCCGAAATAGGGACAGTTAACTATGGCTACACCTTC. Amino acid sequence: CASSAEIGTVNYGYTF. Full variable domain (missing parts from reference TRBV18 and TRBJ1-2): NAGVMQNPRHLVRRRGQEARLRCSPMKGHSHVYWYRQLPEEGLKFMVYLQKENIIDESGMPKERFSAEFPKEGPSILRIQQVVRGDSAAYFCASSAEIGTVNYGYTFGSGTRLTVV.

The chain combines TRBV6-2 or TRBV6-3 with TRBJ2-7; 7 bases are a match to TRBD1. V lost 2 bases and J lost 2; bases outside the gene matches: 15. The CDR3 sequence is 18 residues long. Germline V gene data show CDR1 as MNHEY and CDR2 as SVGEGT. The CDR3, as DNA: TGTGCCAGCAGTTACACCTCTCACAGGGGTGCGCCGACCTACGAGCAGTACTTC. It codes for CASSYTSHRGAPTYEQYF.

For the CDR3, the DNA is TGCGCCAGCAGCCGCGCTAGCGGGAGTTTCGCCGGGGAGCTGTTTTTT. Translation: CASSRASGSFAGELFF. This chain joins TRBV5-1 and TRBJ2-2; TRBD2 matches 10 bases. CDR1 is SGHRS, CDR2 YFSETQ, per germline. The CDR3 length is 16 residues. V lost 4 bases to trimming and J lost 6 bases; unmatched junction nucleotides: 9. The variable domain in full, completed from reference TRBV5-1 and TRBJ2-2, reads KAGVTQTPRYLIKTRGQQVTLSCSPISGHRSVSWYQQTPGQGLQFLFEYFSETQRNKGNFPGRFSGRQFSNSRSEMNVSTLELGDSALYLCASSRASGSFAGELFFGEGSRLTVL.

The CDR3 is CASSLVGAIHRTDTQYF. The DNA for the CDR3 is TGCGCCAGCAGCTTGGTGGGAGCAATCCACCGCACAGATACGCAGTATTTT. The chain has TRBV5-1 and TRBJ2-3; D perhaps matches TRBD2 (5 bases). V shed 0 bases and J shed 1 base, with 15 bases lying between them. From germline, CDR1 is SGHRS and CDR2 YFSETQ. The CDR3 runs to 17 residues.

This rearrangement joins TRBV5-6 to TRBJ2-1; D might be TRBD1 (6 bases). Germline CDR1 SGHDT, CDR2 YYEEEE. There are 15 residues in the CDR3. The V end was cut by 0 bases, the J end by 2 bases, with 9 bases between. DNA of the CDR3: TGTGCCAGCAGCTTGGGGACAGCGACCTACAATGAGCAGTTCTTC. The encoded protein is CASSLGTATYNEQFF.

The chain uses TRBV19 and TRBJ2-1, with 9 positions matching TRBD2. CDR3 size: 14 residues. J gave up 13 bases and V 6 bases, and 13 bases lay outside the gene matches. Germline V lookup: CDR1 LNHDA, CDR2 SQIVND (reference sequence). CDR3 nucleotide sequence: TGTGCCAGTAGCACCGGACTAGCGCGGGTTGGACAGTTCTTC. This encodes CASSTGLARVGQFF.

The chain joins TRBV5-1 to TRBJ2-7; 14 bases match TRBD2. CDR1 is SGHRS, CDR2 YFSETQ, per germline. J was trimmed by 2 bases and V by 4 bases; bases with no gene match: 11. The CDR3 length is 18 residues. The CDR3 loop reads CASSPDTQTSGRAYEQYF. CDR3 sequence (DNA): TGCGCCAGCAGCCCAGATACACAGACTAGCGGGAGGGCCTACGAGCAGTACTTC.

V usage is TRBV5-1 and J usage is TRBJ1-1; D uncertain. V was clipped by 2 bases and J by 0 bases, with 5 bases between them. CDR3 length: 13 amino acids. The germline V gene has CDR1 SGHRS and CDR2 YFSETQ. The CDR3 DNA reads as TGCGCCAGCAGCTTCGAACTGAACACTGAAGCTTTCTTT. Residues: CASSFELNTEAFF.

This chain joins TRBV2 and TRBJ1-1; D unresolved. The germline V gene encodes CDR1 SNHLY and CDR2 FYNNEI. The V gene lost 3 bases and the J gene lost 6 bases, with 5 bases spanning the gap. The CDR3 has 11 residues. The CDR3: CASSETPEAFF. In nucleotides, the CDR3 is TGTGCCAGCAGTGAGACCCCTGAAGCTTTCTTT.

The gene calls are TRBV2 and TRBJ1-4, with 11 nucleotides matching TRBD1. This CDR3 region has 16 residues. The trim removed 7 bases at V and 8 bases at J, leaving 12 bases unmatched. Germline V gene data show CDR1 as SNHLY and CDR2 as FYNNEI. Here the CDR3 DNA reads TGTGCCAGCATGGCCCAAACCGGGACAGGGGGAGAAAAACTGTTTTTT. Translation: CASMAQTGTGGEKLFF.

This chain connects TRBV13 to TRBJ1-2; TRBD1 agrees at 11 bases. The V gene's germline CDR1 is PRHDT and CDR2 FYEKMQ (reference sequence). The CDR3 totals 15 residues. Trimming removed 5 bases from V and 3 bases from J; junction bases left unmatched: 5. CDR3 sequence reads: CASSTRTGGDYGYTF. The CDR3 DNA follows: TGTGCCAGCAGCACCCGGACAGGGGGCGACTATGGCTACACCTTC.

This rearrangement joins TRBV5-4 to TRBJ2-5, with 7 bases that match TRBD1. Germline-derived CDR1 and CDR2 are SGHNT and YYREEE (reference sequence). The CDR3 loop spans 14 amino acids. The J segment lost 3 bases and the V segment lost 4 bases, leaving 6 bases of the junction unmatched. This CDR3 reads CASSLGTAEETQYF. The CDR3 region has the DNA TGTGCCAGCAGCCTCGGGACAGCCGAAGAGACCCAGTACTTC.

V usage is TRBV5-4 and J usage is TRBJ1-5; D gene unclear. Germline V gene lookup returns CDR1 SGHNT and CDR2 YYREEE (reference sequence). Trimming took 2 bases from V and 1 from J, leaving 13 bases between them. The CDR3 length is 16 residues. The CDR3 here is CASSFARSYSNQPQHF. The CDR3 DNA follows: TGTGCCAGCAGCTTCGCACGTAGTTACAGCAATCAGCCCCAGCATTTT.

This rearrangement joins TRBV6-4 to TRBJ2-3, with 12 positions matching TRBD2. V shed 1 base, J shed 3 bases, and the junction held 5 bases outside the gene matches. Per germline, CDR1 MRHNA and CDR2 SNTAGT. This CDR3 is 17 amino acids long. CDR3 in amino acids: CASSDLSGTSGTDTQYF. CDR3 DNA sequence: TGTGCCAGCAGTGACTTATCCGGGACTAGCGGGACAGATACGCAGTATTTT.

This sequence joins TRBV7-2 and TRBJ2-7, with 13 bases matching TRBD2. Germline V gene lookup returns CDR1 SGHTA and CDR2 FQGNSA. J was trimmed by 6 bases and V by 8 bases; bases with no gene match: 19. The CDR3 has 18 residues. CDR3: CASSSGTLAGGPWGEQYF. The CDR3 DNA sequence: TGTGCCAGCTCCTCAGGTACACTAGCGGGAGGGCCATGGGGCGAGCAGTACTTC.

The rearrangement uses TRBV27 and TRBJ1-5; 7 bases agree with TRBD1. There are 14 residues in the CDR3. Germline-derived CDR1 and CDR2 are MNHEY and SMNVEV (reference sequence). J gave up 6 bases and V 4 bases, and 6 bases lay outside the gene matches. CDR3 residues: CASSSRQGGQPQHF. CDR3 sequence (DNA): TGTGCCAGCAGTTCCCGACAGGGTGGTCAGCCCCAGCATTTT.

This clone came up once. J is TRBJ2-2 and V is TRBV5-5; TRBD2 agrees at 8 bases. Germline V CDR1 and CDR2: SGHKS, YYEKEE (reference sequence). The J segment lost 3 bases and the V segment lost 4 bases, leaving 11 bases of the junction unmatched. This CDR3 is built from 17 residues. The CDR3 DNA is TGTGCCAGCAGCGCCCGAACTAGCGGAAGCCACACCGGGGAGCTGTTTTTT. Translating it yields CASSARTSGSHTGELFF.